A selection of T cell receptor beta chains follows, all from one sample in a study of CD8+ T cells in alopecia areata. The data were produced by immunoSEQ multiplex PCR, yet TCRdb's version contains in-frame clones alone and is incomplete. Of about 150,000 clones in the sample, about 60% were seen once. Sample: CD4+ T cells sorted from blood, taken at week 0. These receptors were obtained from a human donor with alopecia areata. Each CDR3 is given with its conserved first and last residue. The D gene is left open where the match is weak. Size values are once, few and many counts, or a class for expanded clones, and some rows have none.

CASSLLAESSSGANVLTF,TGTGCCAGCAGCTTGTTGGCAGAGTCTAGCTCTGGGGCCAACGTCCTGACTTTC,.,TRBV5-6,18,TRBJ2-6,.
CASSPQSSYEQYF,TGTGCCAGCAGCCCCCAGAGCTCCTACGAGCAGTACTTC,few,TRBV7-9,13,TRBJ2-7,.
CASTNPGHNYGYTF,TGTGCCAGTACCAACCCGGGACACAACTATGGCTACACCTTC,few,TRBV19,14,TRBJ1-2,.
CASSRPQPDTQYF,TGTGCCAGCTCCCGACCTCAGCCGGATACGCAGTATTTT,medium-sized,TRBV18,13,TRBJ2-3,.
CASSEGREAYGYTF,TGTGCCAGCAGCGAGGGCAGGGAGGCCTATGGCTACACCTTC,.,TRBV7-8,14,TRBJ1-2,.
CASSELNEQFF,TGTGCCAGCAGTGAGCTTAATGAGCAGTTCTTC,.,TRBV2,11,TRBJ2-1,.
CASSLDETQYF,TGTGCCAGCAGCTTAGATGAGACCCAGTACTTC,few,TRBV7-2,11,TRBJ2-5,.
CSVGSRGGETQYF,TGCAGCGTTGGAAGTAGAGGGGGCGAGACCCAGTACTTC,.,TRBV29-1,13,TRBJ2-5,TRBD1
CAWSVRSSGNTIYF,TGTGCCTGGAGTGTACGGAGTTCTGGAAACACCATATATTTT,.,TRBV30,14,TRBJ1-3,.
CSARGQGLVGEQYF,TGCAGCGCCCGGGGACAGGGGTTAGTCGGCGAGCAGTACTTC,.,TRBV29-1,14,TRBJ2-7,TRBD1
CASSEPVTYEQYF,TGTGCCAGCAGTGAGCCGGTTACCTACGAGCAGTACTTC,.,TRBV2,13,TRBJ2-7,.
CASSNPGFTGANVLTF,TGTGCCAGTAGTAACCCCGGGTTTACTGGGGCCAACGTCCTGACTTTC,.,TRBV19,16,TRBJ2-6,.
CSVEDRQGAYEQYF,TGCAGCGTTGAAGATCGACAGGGGGCCTACGAGCAGTACTTC,few,TRBV29-1,14,TRBJ2-7,TRBD1
CAWTAGVWEKLFF,TGTGCCTGGACGGCAGGGGTTTGGGAAAAACTGTTTTTT,.,TRBV30,13,TRBJ1-4,.
CASSREYEQYF,TGTGCCAGCAGTAGGGAATACGAGCAGTACTTC,.,TRBV7-9,11,TRBJ2-7,.
CASSQSQGSRETQYF,TGCGCCAGCAGCCAATCCCAGGGTTCACGGGAGACCCAGTACTTC,.,TRBV4-3,15,TRBJ2-5,.
CASSLGTGPAYNEQFF,TGTGCCAGCAGCTTAGGTACAGGCCCAGCCTACAATGAGCAGTTCTTC,.,TRBV7-9,16,TRBJ2-1,.
CMLQNTEAFF,TGCATGCTTCAGAACACTGAAGCTTTCTTT,.,TRBV20-1,10,TRBJ1-1,.
CAWYWDRANTEAFF,TGTGCCTGGTACTGGGACAGGGCGAACACTGAAGCTTTCTTT,few,TRBV30,14,TRBJ1-1,TRBD1
CAISESPTNTGELFF,TGTGCCATCAGTGAGTCGCCAACTAACACCGGGGAGCTGTTTTTT,.,TRBV10-3,15,TRBJ2-2,.
CASSSQGGEQYF,TGTGCCAGCAGCTCCCAAGGGGGGGAGCAGTACTTC,once,TRBV9,12,TRBJ2-7,.
CASRMAGTGLYF,TGCGCCAGCAGGATGGCCGGGACAGGGCTGTACTTC,few,TRBV10-1,12,TRBJ2-7,TRBD1
CSSTGNTEAFF,TGCAGTTCGACAGGGAACACTGAAGCTTTCTTT,few,TRBV20-1,11,TRBJ1-1,.
CAIGVGTGRSPLHF,TGTGCCATCGGAGTGGGGACAGGGCGCTCACCCCTCCACTTT,many,TRBV7-2,14,TRBJ1-6,TRBD1
CSVEERGGSAQHF,TGCAGCGTTGAAGAGCGGGGCGGATCAGCCCAGCATTTT,few,TRBV29-1,13,TRBJ1-5,.